This TCR beta chain was profiled in a study of spatial heterogeneity in lung cancer. Germline V gene sequence: CDR1 SGHVS, CDR2 FQNEAQ. J lost 6 bases, V lost 4 bases, and 5 bases had no gene match. This CDR3 comprises 15 residues. This clonotype has ten or more counts. MiXCR, applied by TCRdb to the 5' RACE reads, yields one record per CDR3 protein. Among about 4,000 distinct CDR3 sequences listed, 8.5% to 9% were seen once. Time point specified: sample taken at primary tumor resection. The receptor comes from a female donor with early-stage non-small cell lung cancer. This chain uses TRBV7-8 with TRBJ2-1; 11 positions agree with TRBD1. Material: normal lung tissue next to the tumor, obtained at surgery. CDR3: CASSSRTGGFNEQFF. The CDR3 coding sequence is TGTGCCAGCAGCTCGCGGACAGGGGGCTTCAATGAGCAGTTCTTC.